The TCR beta chain under discussion was sequenced for a study of cytomegalovirus exposure and HLA in healthy donors. Primers included in the PCR were 60 Vbeta and 13 Jbeta primers. TCRdb keeps only in-frame clones here, not all; method: immunoSEQ multiplex PCR. This sample has 120,000 or so clones; about 83% occur once, and the top ten carry more than 3.5%. V lost 1 base and J lost 6, with 7 bases in between. CDR3 length: 13 residues. CDR1 LGHNT and CDR2 FRNRAP come from the germline V gene. Points from the study as a whole: Later analysis suggested links between common viral pathogens and several top significant clusters. In a later analysis, TCR beta V- and J-gene trimming was associated with a missense DCLRE1C variant.

About this clone: Its antigen remains unidentified.

Sequenced input: PBMCs. The chain couples TRBV12-5 to TRBJ1-5, with D hard to call. This TCR was recovered from a woman aged 35 to 49 in good health and CMV-seropositive. This CDR3 reads CASGLGHVQPQHF. The CDR3 DNA is TGTGCTAGTGGTTTGGGACACGTTCAGCCCCAGCATTTT. The whole variable domain, remainder taken from reference TRBV12-5 and TRBJ1-5, is DARVTQTPRHKVTEMGQEVTMRCQPILGHNTVFWYRQTMMQGLELLAYFRNRAPLDDSGMPKDRFSAEMPDATLATLKIQPSEPRDSAVYFCASGLGHVQPQHFGDGTRLSIL.